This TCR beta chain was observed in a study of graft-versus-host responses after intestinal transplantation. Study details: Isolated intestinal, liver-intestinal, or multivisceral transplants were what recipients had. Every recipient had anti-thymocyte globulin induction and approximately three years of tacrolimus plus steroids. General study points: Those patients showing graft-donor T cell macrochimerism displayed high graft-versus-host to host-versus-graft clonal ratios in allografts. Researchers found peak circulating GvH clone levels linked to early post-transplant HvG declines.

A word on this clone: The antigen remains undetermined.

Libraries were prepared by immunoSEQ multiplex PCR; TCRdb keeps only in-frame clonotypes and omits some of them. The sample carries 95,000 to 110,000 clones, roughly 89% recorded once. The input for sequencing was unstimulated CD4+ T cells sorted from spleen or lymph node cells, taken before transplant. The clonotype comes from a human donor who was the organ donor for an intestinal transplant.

The CDR3 DNA is TGCAGCGTTGGGGTGTGGGGTGAAGCTTTCTTT. This gives the protein CSVGVWGEAFF. V and J are TRBV29-1 and TRBJ1-1, with D uncertain. V was clipped by 4 bases and J by 7 bases, with 10 bases between them. Germline CDR1 and CDR2: SQVTM and ANQGSEA. The CDR3 covers 11 residues.